This T cell receptor (beta chain) comes out of a study of cytomegalovirus exposure and HLA in healthy donors. The CDR3 extends over 16 amino acids. CDR1 and CDR2 from the germline V gene are SGHAT and FQNNGV. Trimming took off 6 bases at V and 0 bases at J, with 17 bases between the two ends. In the PCR, 60 Vbeta and 13 Jbeta primers were used. Generated by immunoSEQ multiplex PCR, the TCRdb table keeps only in-frame clones and is missing some. Among under 200,000 clones listed, roughly 71% were seen once. The TCR comes from a woman between 50 and 59 years old in good health and CMV-seropositive. The specimen was PBMCs. The rearrangement joins TRBV11-2 to TRBJ1-1; possibly TRBD1 for D (5 bases). The CDR3 is CASRNWLGRMNTEAFF. As DNA, the CDR3 is TGTGCCAGCAGAAACTGGTTGGGGCGTATGAACACTGAAGCTTTCTTT.